The sequence of this T cell receptor beta chain was determined in a study of Ad26.COV2.S vaccination and SARS-CoV-2 variants. Notes on the study in general: Breadth measured for non-spike TCRs was similar across vaccine and placebo recipients. Relative to placebo recipients, vaccine recipients exhibited elevated spike-specific TCR breadth. In vaccinated individuals, spike-specific CD8+ and CD4+ T cell responses reportedly displayed substantial breadth.

Treatment specified: around 19 received Ad26.COV2.S at low or high dose, single or two shots; several received placebo; per-sample allocation not given. Samples were taken on day 63 after the first vaccine or placebo injection. Aged 18-55 years, donor was enrolled in Boston in the early 2020s. On this clone: What it binds is unknown.

TCRdb's copy holds only in-frame clones and misses some; the assay was immunoSEQ multiplex PCR. The repertoire consists of hundreds of thousands of clones, with more than 75% occurring once and the leading ten covering 2.5% to 3.5%. The sequences come from peripheral blood, collected in a trial of Ad26.COV2.S vaccine versus placebo. This clonotype was sampled from a person aged 18-60 years who received the Ad26.COV2.S COVID-19 vaccine or a placebo.

In DNA form, the CDR3 reads TGTGCCAGCAGCCAAATCGGGACAGGGGAGCACACTGAAGCTTTCTTT. Its protein is CASSQIGTGEHTEAFF. The chain carries TRBV14 and TRBJ1-1; TRBD1 aligns across 10 bases. CDR1 SGHDN and CDR2 FVKESK come from the germline V gene. The CDR3 length is 16 residues. V lost 2 bases to trimming and J lost 3 bases; unmatched junction nucleotides: 6. Variable domain in full (rest from reference TRBV14 and TRBJ1-1): EAGVTQFPSHSVIEKGQTVTLRCDPISGHDNLYWYRRVMGKEIKFLLHFVKESKQDESGMPNNRFLAERTGGTYSTLKVQPAELEDSGVYFCASSQIGTGEHTEAFFGQGTRLTVV.